This T cell receptor (beta chain) appears in the sequencing data of a study of immune evolution from preneoplasia to lung adenocarcinoma. Resections took place in Japan or China from the mid-2010s to the late 2010s. With regard to this clone: Antigen unknown.

General study results and limits: Top clone frequencies peaked in normal lung, apparently declining through invasive adenocarcinoma. KRAS-mutant nodules had the highest T cell clonality.

This CDR3 comprises 14 residues. Trimming took 1 base from V and 4 from J; bases not matched to a gene: 1. Germline V CDR1 and CDR2: SGHNT, YENEEA. The repertoire was sequenced with immunoSEQ multiplex PCR; TCRdb's copy has only in-frame clones and lacks some. The sample lists roughly 40,000 clones, 74% occurring once. The receptor was isolated from a person aged 60 to 70 with lung adenocarcinoma. The sequenced sample was FFPE invasive lung adenocarcinoma tissue. The gene calls are TRBV11-3 and TRBJ2-1, with 7 bases lining up with TRBD2. CDR3 loop: CASSLAGGYNEQFF. CDR3 in DNA: TGTGCCAGCAGCTTAGCGGGGGGATACAATGAGCAGTTCTTC.